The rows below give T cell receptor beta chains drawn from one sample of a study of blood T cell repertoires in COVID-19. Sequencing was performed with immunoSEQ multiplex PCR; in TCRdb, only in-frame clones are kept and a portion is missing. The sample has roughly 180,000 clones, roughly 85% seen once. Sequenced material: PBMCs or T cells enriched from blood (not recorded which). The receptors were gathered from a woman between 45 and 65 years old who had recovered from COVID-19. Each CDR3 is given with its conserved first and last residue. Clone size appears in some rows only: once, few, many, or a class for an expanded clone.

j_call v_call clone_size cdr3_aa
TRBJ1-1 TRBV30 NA CAWNLGTEAFF
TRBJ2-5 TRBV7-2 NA CASSPRTASQETQYF
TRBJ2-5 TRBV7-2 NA CASTRGGRGAWETQYF
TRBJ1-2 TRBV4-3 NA CASSQEGPQGRPGYTF
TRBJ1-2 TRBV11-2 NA CASRFRGGYGYTF
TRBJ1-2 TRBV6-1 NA CASSEAGTANYGYTF
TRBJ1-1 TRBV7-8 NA CASSRGQAVRTEAFF
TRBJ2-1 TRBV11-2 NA CASSLRQGRNEQFF
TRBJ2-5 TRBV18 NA CASSRTSGGRETQYF
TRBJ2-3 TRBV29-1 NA CSTRTGGIGDTQYF
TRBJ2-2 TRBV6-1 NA CASSGPSLGRIAQELFF
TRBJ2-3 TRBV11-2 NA CASSFQASGETQYF
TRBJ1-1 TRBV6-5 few CASSYSSIVFF
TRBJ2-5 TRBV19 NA CASSTPDRGEETQYF
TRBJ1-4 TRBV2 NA CASRKAGTGGANNEKLFF
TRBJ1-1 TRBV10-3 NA CAISESQEAFF
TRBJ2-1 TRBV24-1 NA CATSDLWGQGDHEQFF
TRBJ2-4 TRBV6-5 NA CASSSLTSGENIQYF
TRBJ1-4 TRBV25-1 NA CASSEWKGTENEKLFF
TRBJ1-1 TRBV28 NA CASSSPPGQGNTEAFF
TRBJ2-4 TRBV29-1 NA CSVYVRGLVKNIQYF
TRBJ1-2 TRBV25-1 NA CASSGQIGYTF
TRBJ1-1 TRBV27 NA CASSDRVGAAFF
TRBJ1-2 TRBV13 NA CASSLGGSGYTF
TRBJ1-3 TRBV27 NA CASSGTPSGNTIYF
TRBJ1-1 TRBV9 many CASSERGNQNTEAFF
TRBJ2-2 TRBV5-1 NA CASSFTGTSGRSGELFF
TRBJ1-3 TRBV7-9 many CASSLGSGSWGSGNTIYF
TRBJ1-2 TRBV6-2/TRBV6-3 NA CASSRGQGAIGSSGYTF
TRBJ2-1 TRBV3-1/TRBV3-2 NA CASSPFGSGAYNEQFF
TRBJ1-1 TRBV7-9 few CASSPLVANVAFF
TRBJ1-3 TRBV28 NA CASSPDRNSGNTIYF
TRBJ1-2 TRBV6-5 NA CASSYGGASNYGYTF
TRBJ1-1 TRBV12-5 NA CASGLVLGPPDTEAFF
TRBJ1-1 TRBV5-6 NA CASSHLWEGVTEAFF
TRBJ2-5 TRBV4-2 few CASSQVGAEPQETQYF
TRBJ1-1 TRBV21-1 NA CASSKQQGNTEAFF
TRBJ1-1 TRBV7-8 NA CASRTVAQGEAFF
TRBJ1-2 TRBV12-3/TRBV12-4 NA CASRTYPGGYTF
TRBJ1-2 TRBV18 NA CASSPDTSVGYTF
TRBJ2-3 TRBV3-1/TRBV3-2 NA CASSPTPLALRADTQYF
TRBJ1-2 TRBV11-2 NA CASSYGPGRGSNYGYTF
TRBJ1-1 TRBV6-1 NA CASSEGAQDVNTEAFF
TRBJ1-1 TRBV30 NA CAWRDDHWAGLRMNTEAFF
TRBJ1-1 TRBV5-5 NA CASSLGGSTEAFF
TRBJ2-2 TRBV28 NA CASKGIAGLDTGELFF
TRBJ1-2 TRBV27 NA CAAGGSGEANYGYTF
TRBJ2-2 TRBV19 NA CASTRGQGATGELFF
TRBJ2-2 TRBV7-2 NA CASSLFSGSGGELFF
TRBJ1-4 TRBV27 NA CASSPYPGGGGEKLFF
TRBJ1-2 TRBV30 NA CAWSVGTGGYGYTF
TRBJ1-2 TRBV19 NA CASSQSANYGYTF
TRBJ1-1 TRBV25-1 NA CASSELLGSDRGTEAFF
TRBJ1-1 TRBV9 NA CASSGSDTEAFF
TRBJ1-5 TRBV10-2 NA CASRQDLTNQPQHF